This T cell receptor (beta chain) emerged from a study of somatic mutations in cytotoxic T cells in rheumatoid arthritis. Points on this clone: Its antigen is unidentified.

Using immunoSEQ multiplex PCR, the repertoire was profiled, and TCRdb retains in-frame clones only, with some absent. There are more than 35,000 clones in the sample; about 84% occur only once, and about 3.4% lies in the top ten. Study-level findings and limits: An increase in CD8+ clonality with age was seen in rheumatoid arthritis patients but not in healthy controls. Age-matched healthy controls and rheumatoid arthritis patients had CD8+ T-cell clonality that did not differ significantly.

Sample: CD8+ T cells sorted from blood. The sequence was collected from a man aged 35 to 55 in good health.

In DNA, the CDR3 is TGTGCCAGCAGCTTAGTGAGGGCTAGCGGGACCCAAGAGACCCAGTACTTC. Translated, it gives CASSLVRASGTQETQYF. The chain has TRBV7-9 and TRBJ2-5; TRBD2 matches 9 bases. The CDR3 consists of 17 residues. Germline-derived CDR1 and CDR2 are SEHNR and FQNEAQ (reference sequence). V lost 1 base and J lost 1; bases outside the gene matches: 7.